This T cell receptor beta chain was captured by sequencing in a study of blood T cell repertoires in COVID-19. As for the study in general: The United States, Italy and Spain were the sources of the acute and convalescent COVID-19 samples. The analysed material was cDNA or gDNA that came from T cells, B-cell-depleted T cells, or PBMCs.

The CDR3 loop spans 14 amino acids. Trimming left V 4 bases short and J 9 bases short, with 13 bases between. Germline-derived CDR1 and CDR2 are SEHNR and FQNEAQ (reference sequence). This clone turned up a few times. As handled by the study authors: For nucleated cells, counts were estimated from reference gene primer amplification. Sequenced by immunoSEQ multiplex PCR; TCRdb stores in-frame clones only, minus some. V and J calls and clone size are those listed in that table; D and trimming were worked out from the DNA. This sample has about 250,000 clones, with around 90% found just once. J is TRBJ1-6 and V is TRBV7-9, with D possibly matching TRBD1 (6 bases). Specimen: peripheral blood. The clonotype was recovered from a man aged 18 to 30 with active or convalescent COVID-19. CDR3 amino acids: CASSSNNRVSPLHF. In nucleotides, the CDR3 is TGTGCCAGCAGCTCTAATAACAGGGTTTCACCCCTCCACTTT.